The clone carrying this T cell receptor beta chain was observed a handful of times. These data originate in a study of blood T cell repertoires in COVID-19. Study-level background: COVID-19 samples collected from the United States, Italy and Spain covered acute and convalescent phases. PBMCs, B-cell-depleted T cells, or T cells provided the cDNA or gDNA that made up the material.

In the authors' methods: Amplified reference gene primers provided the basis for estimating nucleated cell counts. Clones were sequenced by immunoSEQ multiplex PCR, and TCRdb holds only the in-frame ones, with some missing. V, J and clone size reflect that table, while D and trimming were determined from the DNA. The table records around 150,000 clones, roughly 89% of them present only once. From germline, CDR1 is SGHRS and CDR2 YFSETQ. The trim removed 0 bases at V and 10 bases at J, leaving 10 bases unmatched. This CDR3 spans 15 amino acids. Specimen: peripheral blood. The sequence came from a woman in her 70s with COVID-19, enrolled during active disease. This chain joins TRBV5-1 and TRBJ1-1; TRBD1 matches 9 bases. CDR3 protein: CASSLGDRDDARAFF. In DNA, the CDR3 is TGCGCCAGCAGCTTGGGGGACAGGGATGATGCGAGAGCTTTCTTT.